This record looks at one TCR beta chain sequence and its context. Its antigen is unknown. The input lacks base qualities; no much larger clone sits a single base away. The cohort consisted of hundreds of healthy bone marrow donors. Cohort members were all nominally healthy when sampled, although unrecorded immune exposures were likely present. The donor was CMV seronegative and was included in the group of 352 seronegative cohort members. A peripheral blood sample was provided by each donor, and peripheral blood mononuclear cells were used for TCR beta sequencing. Genomic DNA extraction from the blood cell samples was performed with the Qiagen DNeasy Blood Extraction Kit. This sample is drawn from a study of cytomegalovirus exposure and HLA in healthy donors (dated by TCRdb to 2016 to 2017). Regarding the research as a whole: An earlier analysis of some 620 of the donors reported 276 Gb of sequence data and 117 million unique TCR beta sequences obtained from around 190 million T cells. Among 300 to 500 genotyped donors of the cohort, an average of around 240,000 unique TCR beta nucleotide sequences was sequenced per donor, of which about 18% were non-productive. Donor age, sex, ethnicity and CMV serostatus were compiled together with the repertoire data. Genome-wide SNP genotypes for about 60% of the roughly 700 donors were used in a later genetic analysis, which treated that subset as a discovery cohort. Of the roughly 390 genotyped donors, about 84% fell in the genetic ancestry cluster associated with self-reported Caucasian donors. Class I and class II HLA loci were covered by the typing at four-digit resolution. The study aimed to test whether signatures of past pathogen exposure could be identified by cataloging public T cell receptors. In the later analysis, no new phenotypic data were used to find candidate immune exposures; instead, reliance was placed on TCR beta sequences and their occurrence across donors. An earlier analysis of fewer than 750 of the donors used high-throughput TCR beta sequencing to judge whether each TCR beta V gene segment behaved as functional or pseudogenic. Roughly five DR-DQ haplotypes were handled as single units for association and clustering because linkage in the cohort was strong. In a later analysis, previously published TCR beta repertoires from fewer than 750 donors were re-analyzed and high-resolution HLA genotyping was added so that TCR occurrence patterns could be studied. High-throughput TCR immunosequencing, statistical association of individual TCRs with disease status, and machine learning were combined to predict cytomegalovirus infection status. Roughly 300 gigabases of sequencing data and around 88 million unique TCR sequences made up an early release that covered approximately 700 HLA-typed donors. In addition to the first cohort of 500 to 850 subjects, a separate validation cohort of over 90 different subjects was used. Typing coverage varied by locus: about 620-640 donors for A, B, C, DRB1 and DQB1; 500 to 550 for DQA1; nearly 610 for DPA1; 450 to 480 for DPB1. The T cell repertoires of several hundred subjects were profiled by immunosequencing and related to cytomegalovirus serostatus. Every discovery cohort repertoire had been produced on one sequencing platform. Results the study describes overall, beyond this receptor: For the cohort, immune exposure information was limited to CMV serostatus. A further reported finding was that TCR beta sequences accurately predicted the HLA-A and HLA-B alleles for most subjects in the first cohort. The study gave a list of 150 to 200 TCR beta chains associated with cytomegalovirus. A later genetic analysis reported fewer N-insertions in productive TCRs among donors in an Asian-associated ancestry cluster than the 666-donor mean. Compared with equally common non-associated chains, HLA-associated TCR beta chains in a later analysis were more clonally expanded and had lower generation probabilities. A later analysis found that most CMV-associated TCR beta chains appeared HLA-restricted, with HLA associations seemingly driven largely by CMV exposure. Linkage disequilibrium might explain the correlated functional status among segregating V segments, but an unknown experimental factor could not be excluded. Cytomegalovirus status was reported to be diagnosed by the classifier with high specificity and sensitivity in both the original and validation cohorts. In this cohort, only TCR beta chains were sequenced, and detectable features were limited by the absence of alpha or paired-chain data. An association between a missense DCLRE1C variant and V-gene and J-gene trimming of TCR beta chains was found in a later genetic analysis and replicated in an independent cohort. Because HLA typing was missing for some donors at each locus, association tests included only the typed subset. Assigning TCR associations to individual alleles was difficult when HLA alleles, especially DR and DQ, strongly co-occurred. Specific HLA alleles were associated with 18,000 or so TCR beta sequences at a false discovery rate of 0.05 in a later analysis. The sequencing pipeline was judged likely to have produced a cluster of highly shared sequence variants as a technical artifact. The earlier analysis of a few hundred of the donors excluded approximately 15 rarely observed V segments, including chromosome 9 orphons, because counts were too low. While some public TCRs were present in many individuals, most TCR sequences turned up only very rarely across donors. A later analysis found that TCR association rates varied across HLA loci, with DRB1 alleles showing the most associated TCRs and HLA-C alleles the fewest. A later analysis reported that several top co-occurrence clusters appeared linked to parvovirus B19, influenza, CMV and Epstein-Barr virus. The authors suggested that the approach could potentially be extended to other disease states and immunological phenotypes. The presence/absence analyses assumed that sequencing depth was roughly uniform across donors, and that assumption may not be true. Three of the identified cytomegalovirus-associated TCR beta chains were confirmed in vitro to be specific for cytomegalovirus antigens. Some IMGT-functional V segments, including TRBV6-2 and TRBV6-3, could not be distinguished by the 87-base-pair reads and were therefore excluded. In an earlier analysis of 587 of the donors, most TCR beta V segments appeared in productive rearrangements about 87% or about 30% of the time, broadly matching IMGT annotations.

The CDR3, cysteine through phenylalanine, is 12 amino acids long. Only CDR3 DNA remains: 36 bases, in frame from the first base. V lost 4 bases and J lost 8 bases; the stretch between them is 11 bases long. As encoded in the germline V gene, CDR1 is SQVTM while CDR2 is ANQGSEA. Libraries came from the immunoSEQ multiplex PCR assay. A mixture of 60 forward primers for TCR Vbeta segments and 13 reverse primers for TCR Jbeta segments was used in the multiplex PCR. The CDR3 region of rearranged TCR beta genes was amplified from genomic DNA by a multiplex PCR assay. On the Illumina HiSeq System, the amplified TCR beta libraries were sequenced as 87-base-pair reads. As for the authors' bioinformatics: A later analysis tallied 80 million to 95 million unique TCR beta chains across the 666 repertoires, and about 12 million of those chains were shared by two or more donors. Raw reads were error-corrected and collapsed into unique sequences by a nearest-neighbor algorithm in which closely related sequences were merged to remove PCR and sequencing errors. V, D and J gene segments were assigned by aligning CDR3 sequences to IMGT reference sequences. For a sequence to be retained, a match of at least six nucleotides to both a V gene segment and a J gene segment was required. Rearrangements were called productive when the CDR3 lacked stop codons and stayed in frame with V and J; all others were non-productive. CDR3 was defined according to IMGT convention as the region running from the second conserved V-encoded cysteine to the conserved J-encoded phenylalanine. The earlier analysis of 450 to 750 of the donors excluded any sequence lacking an unambiguous match to a single V gene segment. In an earlier analysis of several hundred of the donors, V segments were called functional above 56.7% productive rearrangements and were called segregating when the between-donor standard deviation exceeded 5%. A statistical classification framework was developed to diagnose cytomegalovirus status using the catalog of TCR beta chain sequences. A later analysis assigned V and J genes by comparing TCR nucleotide sequences with IMGT/GENE-DB human TR gene sequences. A later analysis assigned CDR3 sequences and most-parsimonious VDJ recombination scenarios with the TCRdist pipeline. In a later analysis, each TCR beta chain was defined by its CDR3 amino acid sequence together with its V-gene family, and reads without a unique V-gene family were excluded. As a way to deal with suspected cross-contamination and a sequencing artifact, a later analysis dropped 640 or so nucleotide sequences that were highly shared and had low generation probability. A later analysis calculated a clonal expansion index for each public chain from normalized within-repertoire ranks of inferred template counts. A later analysis computed generation probabilities with a VDJ recombination model fitted to out-of-frame rearrangements, and checked the results against IGoR. Hypergeometric tests were used in a later analysis to score TCR-TCR, TCR-HLA and TCR-CMV co-occurrence, with a repertoire-size bias correction applied to the TCR pairs. False discovery rates were estimated in a later analysis by permuting HLA or CMV assignments 20 times. In a later analysis, co-occurring TCRs were grouped using DBSCAN, and TCRdist sequence similarity was added for clustering within HLA-allele-positive subsets. For co-occurrence clustering, repertoires with fewer than 30,000 or more than 120,000 public chains were excluded, along with about five repertoires with anomalous nucleotide sharing. TCRdb retrieved this table from immuneACCESS and kept in-frame rearrangements only. Not all clones are present; in checked studies, unresolved V genes account for under half, and no reason is known for the remainder. The V and J calls and clone size come from that table; D and trimming were worked out from the DNA. Counted in this sample were 95,000 to 150,000 clones; around 80% of them appeared once. The ten largest clonotypes hold 1.9% of the sample.

The sample comprised PBMCs. The chain was built from TRBV29-1 and TRBJ1-4; a tentative D call is TRBD1 (6 bases match). The source of this sequence is a man in his fifties or sixties in good health and CMV-seronegative. The CDR3 is CSVAGADEKLFF. The nucleotide sequence reads as follows: TGCAGCGTTGCAGGGGCAGACGAAAAACTGTTTTTT.